This T cell receptor beta chain originates from a study of T cells after yellow fever vaccination. Overall study results and limits: High-abundance clonotypes from the bulk population could contaminate FACS-sorted repertoires. Clones from primary vaccination mostly reappeared after the booster (96% CD4, about 85% CD8).

This clonotype appeared a few times. Its antigen is not identified. TCRdb used MiXCR to reprocess the 5' RACE reads, holding one entry per CDR3 protein. The data contain a few hundred thousand distinct CDR3 sequences, about 4% of them seen just once; the ten biggest clones take up roughly a quarter. The CDR3 sequence is 15 residues long. Germline CDR1 reads SGHRS; CDR2 reads YFSETQ. Trimming pared 4 bases from V and 8 bases from J, leaving 21 bases between. The sequence derives from a man aged 18-30 years who received the YFV17D yellow fever vaccine. Sequenced material: PBMCs, taken 5 days after the yellow fever booster vaccination. V usage is TRBV5-1 and J usage is TRBJ1-1; D is perhaps TRBD1 (6 bases). DNA for the CDR3: TGCGCCAGCAGCCCCCCTGGCCCGGGTGGGGGCGAAGCTTTCTTT. Amino acids: CASSPPGPGGGEAFF.